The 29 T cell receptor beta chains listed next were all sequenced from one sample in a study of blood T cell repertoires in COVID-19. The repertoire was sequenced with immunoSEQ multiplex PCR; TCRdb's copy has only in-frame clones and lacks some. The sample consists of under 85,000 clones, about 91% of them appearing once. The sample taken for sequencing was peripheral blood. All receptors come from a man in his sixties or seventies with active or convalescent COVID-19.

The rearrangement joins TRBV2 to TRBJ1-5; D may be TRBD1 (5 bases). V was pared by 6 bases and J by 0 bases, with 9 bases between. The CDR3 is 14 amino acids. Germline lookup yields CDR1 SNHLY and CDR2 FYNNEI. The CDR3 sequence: CASSPDSSNQPQHF. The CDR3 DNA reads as TGTGCCAGCAGCCCAGACAGTAGCAATCAGCCCCAGCATTTT.

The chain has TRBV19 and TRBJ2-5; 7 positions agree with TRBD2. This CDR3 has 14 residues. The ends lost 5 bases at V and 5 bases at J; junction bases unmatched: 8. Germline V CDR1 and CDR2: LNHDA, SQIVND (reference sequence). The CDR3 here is CASSAGRVFETQYF. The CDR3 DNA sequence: TGTGCCAGTAGTGCAGGGAGGGTTTTTGAGACCCAGTACTTC.

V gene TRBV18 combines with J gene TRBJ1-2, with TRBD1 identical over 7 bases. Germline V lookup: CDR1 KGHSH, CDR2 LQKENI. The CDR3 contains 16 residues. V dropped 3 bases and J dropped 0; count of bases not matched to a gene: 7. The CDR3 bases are TGTGCCAGCTCACCCAGCTCGACAGGGACTAACTATGGCTACACCTTC. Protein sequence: CASSPSSTGTNYGYTF.

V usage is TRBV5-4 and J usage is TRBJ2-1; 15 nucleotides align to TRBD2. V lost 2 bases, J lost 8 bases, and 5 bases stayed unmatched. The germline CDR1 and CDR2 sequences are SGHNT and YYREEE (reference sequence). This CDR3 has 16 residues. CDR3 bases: TGTGCCAGCAGCTTAGGACTAGCGGGGGGGTGGGATGAGCAGTTCTTC. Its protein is CASSLGLAGGWDEQFF.

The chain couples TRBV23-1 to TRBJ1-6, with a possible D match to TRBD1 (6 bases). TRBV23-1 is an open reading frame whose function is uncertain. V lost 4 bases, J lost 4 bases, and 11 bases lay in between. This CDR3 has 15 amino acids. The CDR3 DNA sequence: TGCGCCAGCAGTCCCAAGGGGGGGTATAATTCACCCCTCCACTTT. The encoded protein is CASSPKGGYNSPLHF.

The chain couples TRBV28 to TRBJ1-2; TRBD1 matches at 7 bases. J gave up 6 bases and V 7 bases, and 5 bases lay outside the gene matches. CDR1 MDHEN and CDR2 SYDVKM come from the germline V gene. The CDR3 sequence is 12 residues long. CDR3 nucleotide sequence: TGTGCCAGCATGCAGGGGGGAGATGGCTACACCTTC. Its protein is CASMQGGDGYTF.

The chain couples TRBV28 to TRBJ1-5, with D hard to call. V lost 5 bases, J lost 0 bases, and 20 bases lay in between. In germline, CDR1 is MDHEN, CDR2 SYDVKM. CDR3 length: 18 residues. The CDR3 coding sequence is TGTGCCAGCAGTCCGAGGGCCTCTATACGTATTAGCAATCAGCCCCAGCATTTT. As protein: CASSPRASIRISNQPQHF.

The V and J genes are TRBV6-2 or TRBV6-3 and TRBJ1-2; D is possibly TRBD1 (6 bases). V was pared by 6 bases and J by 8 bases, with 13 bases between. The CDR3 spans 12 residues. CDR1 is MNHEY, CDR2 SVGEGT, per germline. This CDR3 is CASSQTGYGYTF. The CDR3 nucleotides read TGTGCCAGCAGCCAAACAGGGTACGGCTACACCTTC.

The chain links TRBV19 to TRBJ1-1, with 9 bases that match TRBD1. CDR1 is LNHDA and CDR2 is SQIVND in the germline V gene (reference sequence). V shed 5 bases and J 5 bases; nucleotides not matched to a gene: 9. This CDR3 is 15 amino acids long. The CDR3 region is CASSPRGTGRTEAFF. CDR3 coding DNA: TGTGCCAGTAGTCCAAGAGGGACAGGGAGGACTGAAGCTTTCTTT.

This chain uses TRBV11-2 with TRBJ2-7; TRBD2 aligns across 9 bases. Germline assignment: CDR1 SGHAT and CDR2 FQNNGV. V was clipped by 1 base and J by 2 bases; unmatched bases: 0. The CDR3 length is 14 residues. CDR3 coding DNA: TGTGCCAGCAGCTTAGGCGGGGGGGCCTACGAGCAGTACTTC. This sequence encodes CASSLGGGAYEQYF. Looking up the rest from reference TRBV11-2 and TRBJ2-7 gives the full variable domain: EAGVAQSPRYKIIEKRQSVAFWCNPISGHATLYWYQQILGQGPKLLIQFQNNGVVDDSQLPKDRFSAERLKGVDSTLKIQPAKLEDSAVYLCASSLGGGAYEQYFGPGTRLTVT.

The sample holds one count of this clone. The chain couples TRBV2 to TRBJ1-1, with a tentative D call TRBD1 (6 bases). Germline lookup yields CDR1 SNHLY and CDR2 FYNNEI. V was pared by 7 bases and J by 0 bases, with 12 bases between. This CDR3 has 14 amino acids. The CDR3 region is CASKFDRMNTEAFF. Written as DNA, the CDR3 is TGTGCCAGCAAATTCGACAGGATGAACACTGAAGCTTTCTTT.

The CDR3 DNA reads TGTGCCAGCAGCCCTGGGCAGGTTTATAATTCACCCCTCCACTTT. It specifies CASSPGQVYNSPLHF. V is TRBV27 and J is TRBJ1-6; D uncertain. Deletions cut 6 bases from V and 4 bases from J, with 13 bases between. Germline assignment: CDR1 MNHEY and CDR2 SMNVEV (reference sequence). The CDR3 contains 15 residues.

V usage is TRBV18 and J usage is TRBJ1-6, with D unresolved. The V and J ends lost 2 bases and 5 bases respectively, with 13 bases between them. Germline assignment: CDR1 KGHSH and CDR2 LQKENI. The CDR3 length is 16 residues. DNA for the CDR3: TGTGCCAGCTCACCAATGCCTACCACTCATAATTCACCCCTCCACTTT. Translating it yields CASSPMPTTHNSPLHF.

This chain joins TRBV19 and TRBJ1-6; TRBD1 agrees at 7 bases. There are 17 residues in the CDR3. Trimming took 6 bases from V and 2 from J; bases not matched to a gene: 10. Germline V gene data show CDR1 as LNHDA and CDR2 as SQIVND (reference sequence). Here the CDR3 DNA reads TGTGCCAGTAGACCTGACAGGGTGGGTCCCTATAATTCACCCCTCCACTTT. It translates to CASRPDRVGPYNSPLHF.

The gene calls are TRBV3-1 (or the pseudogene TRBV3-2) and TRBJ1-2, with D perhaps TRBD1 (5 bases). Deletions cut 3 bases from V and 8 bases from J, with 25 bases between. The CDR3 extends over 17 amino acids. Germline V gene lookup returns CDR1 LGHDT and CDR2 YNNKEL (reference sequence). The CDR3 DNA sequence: TGTGCCAGCAGCCAGCTAGGGGCAGGGCCGCCCTCGGTGGGCTACACCTTC. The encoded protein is CASSQLGAGPPSVGYTF.

CDR3 DNA sequence: TGTGCCAGCAGCGGGACAGTAAGCAGTGGCTACACCTTC. This encodes CASSGTVSSGYTF. V usage is TRBV7-2 and J usage is TRBJ1-2; 7 positions match TRBD1. The CDR3 loop spans 13 amino acids. The ends lost 5 bases at V and 7 bases at J; junction bases unmatched: 7. Germline loops: CDR1 SGHTA, CDR2 FQGNSA.

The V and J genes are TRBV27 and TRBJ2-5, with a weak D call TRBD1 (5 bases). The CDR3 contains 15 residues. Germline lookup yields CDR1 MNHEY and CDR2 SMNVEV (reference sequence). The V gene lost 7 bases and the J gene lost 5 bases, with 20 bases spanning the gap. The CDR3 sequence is CASKPQAIGSETQYF. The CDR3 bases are TGTGCCAGCAAACCACAGGCGATTGGAAGTGAGACCCAGTACTTC.

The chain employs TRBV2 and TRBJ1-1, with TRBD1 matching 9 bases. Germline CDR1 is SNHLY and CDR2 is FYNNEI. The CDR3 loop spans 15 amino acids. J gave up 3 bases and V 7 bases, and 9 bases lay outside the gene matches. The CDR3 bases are TGTGCCAGCACCCTCGAGACAGGGGGTGACACTGAAGCTTTCTTT. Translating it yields CASTLETGGDTEAFF. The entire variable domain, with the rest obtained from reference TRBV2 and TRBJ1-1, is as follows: EPEVTQTPSHQVTQMGQEVILRCVPISNHLYFYWYRQILGQKVEFLVSFYNNEISEKSEIFDDQFSVERPDGSNFTLKIRSTKLEDSAMYFCASTLETGGDTEAFFGQGTRLTVV.

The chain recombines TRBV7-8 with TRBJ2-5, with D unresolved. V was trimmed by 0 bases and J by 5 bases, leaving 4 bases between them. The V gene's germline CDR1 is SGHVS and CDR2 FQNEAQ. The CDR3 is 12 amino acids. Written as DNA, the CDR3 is TGTGCCAGCAGCTTAGCCGGGGAGACCCAGTACTTC. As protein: CASSLAGETQYF.

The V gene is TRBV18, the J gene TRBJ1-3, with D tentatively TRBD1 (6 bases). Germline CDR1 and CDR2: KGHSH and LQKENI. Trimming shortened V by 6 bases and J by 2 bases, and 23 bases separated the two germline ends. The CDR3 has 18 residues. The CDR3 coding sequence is TGTGCCAGCTCCCCGATCCTATCCACAGGGAACGCTGGAAACACCATATATTTT. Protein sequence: CASSPILSTGNAGNTIYF. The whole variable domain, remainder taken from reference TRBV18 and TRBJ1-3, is NAGVMQNPRHLVRRRGQEARLRCSPMKGHSHVYWYRQLPEEGLKFMVYLQKENIIDESGMPKERFSAEFPKEGPSILRIQQVVRGDSAAYFCASSPILSTGNAGNTIYFGEGSWLTVV.

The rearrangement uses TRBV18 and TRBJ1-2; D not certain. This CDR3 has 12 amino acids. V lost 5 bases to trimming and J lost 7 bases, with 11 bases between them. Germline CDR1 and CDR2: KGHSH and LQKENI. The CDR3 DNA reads TGTGCCAGCTCAATACAGTTGGGTGGCTACACCTTC. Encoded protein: CASSIQLGGYTF.

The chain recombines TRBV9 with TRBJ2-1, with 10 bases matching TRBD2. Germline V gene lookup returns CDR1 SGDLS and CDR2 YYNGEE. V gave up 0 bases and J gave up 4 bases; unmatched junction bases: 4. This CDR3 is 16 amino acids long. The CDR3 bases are TGTGCCAGCAGCGTAGCTGGTAGCGGGGGGTACAATGAGCAGTTCTTC. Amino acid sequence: CASSVAGSGGYNEQFF. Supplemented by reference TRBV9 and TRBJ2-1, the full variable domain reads DSGVTQTPKHLITATGQRVTLRCSPRSGDLSVYWYQQSLDQGLQFLIQYYNGEERAKGNILERFSAQQFPDLHSELNLSSLELGDSALYFCASSVAGSGGYNEQFFGPGTRLTVL.

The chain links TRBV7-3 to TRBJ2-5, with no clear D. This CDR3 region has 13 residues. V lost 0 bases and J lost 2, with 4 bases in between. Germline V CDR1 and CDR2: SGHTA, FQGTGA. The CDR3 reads CASSLTRQETQYF. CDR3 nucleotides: TGTGCCAGCAGCTTAACGAGGCAAGAGACCCAGTACTTC. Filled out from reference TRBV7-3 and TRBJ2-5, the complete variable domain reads GAGVSQTPSNKVTEKGKYVELRCDPISGHTALYWYRQSLGQGPEFLIYFQGTGAADDSGLPNDRFFAVRPEGSVSTLKIQRTERGDSAVYLCASSLTRQETQYFGPGTRLLVL.

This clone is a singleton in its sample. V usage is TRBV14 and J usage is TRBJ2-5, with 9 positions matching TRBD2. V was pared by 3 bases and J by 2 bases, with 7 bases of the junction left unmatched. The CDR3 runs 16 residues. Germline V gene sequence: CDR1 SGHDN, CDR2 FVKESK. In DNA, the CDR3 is TGTGCCAGCAGCCAGCCCCGGACTAGCGTTCAAGAGACCCAGTACTTC. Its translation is CASSQPRTSVQETQYF.

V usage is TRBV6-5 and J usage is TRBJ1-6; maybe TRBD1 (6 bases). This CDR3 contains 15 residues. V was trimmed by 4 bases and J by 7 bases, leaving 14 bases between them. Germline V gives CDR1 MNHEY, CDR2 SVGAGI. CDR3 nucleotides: TGTGCCAGCAGTTGGTCAAATCAGGGGAATTCACCCCTCCACTTT. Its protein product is CASSWSNQGNSPLHF.

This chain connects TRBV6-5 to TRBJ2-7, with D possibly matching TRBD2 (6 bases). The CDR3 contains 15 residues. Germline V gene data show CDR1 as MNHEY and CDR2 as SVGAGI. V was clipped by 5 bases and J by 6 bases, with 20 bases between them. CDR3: CASSQLEGTLSEQYF. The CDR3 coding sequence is TGTGCCAGCAGTCAACTGGAGGGAACTCTGAGCGAGCAGTACTTC.

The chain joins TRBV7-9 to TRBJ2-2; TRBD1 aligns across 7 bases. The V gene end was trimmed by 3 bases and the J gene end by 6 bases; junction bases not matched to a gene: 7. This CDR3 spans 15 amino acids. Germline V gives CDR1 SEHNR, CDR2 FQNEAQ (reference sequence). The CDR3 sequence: CASSLATGYAGELFF. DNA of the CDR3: TGTGCCAGCAGCTTGGCGACAGGGTACGCCGGGGAGCTGTTTTTT. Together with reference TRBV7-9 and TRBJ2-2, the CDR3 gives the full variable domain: DTGVSQNPRHKITKRGQNVTFRCDPISEHNRLYWYRQTLGQGPEFLTYFQNEAQLEKSRLLSDRFSAERPKGSFSTLEIQRTEQGDSAMYLCASSLATGYAGELFFGEGSRLTVL.

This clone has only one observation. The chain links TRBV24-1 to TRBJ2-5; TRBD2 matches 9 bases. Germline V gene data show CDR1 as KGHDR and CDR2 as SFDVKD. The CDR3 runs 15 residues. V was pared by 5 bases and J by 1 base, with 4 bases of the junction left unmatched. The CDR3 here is CATSASGGPQETQYF. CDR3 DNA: TGTGCCACCAGTGCGAGCGGGGGGCCCCAAGAGACCCAGTACTTC.

The chain's CDR3 is CASGTSGGPDTQYF. Here the CDR3 DNA reads TGTGCCAGCGGGACTAGCGGGGGACCAGATACGCAGTATTTT. J is TRBJ2-3 and V is TRBV3-1 (or the pseudogene TRBV3-2); 14 nucleotides line up with TRBD2. Trimming took 8 bases from V and 4 from J; bases not matched to a gene: 2. The CDR3 consists of 14 residues. Germline-derived CDR1 and CDR2 are LGHDT and YNNKEL (reference sequence).